The 23 T cell receptor beta chains presented below share a single source sample, sequenced in a study of neurological immune-mediated disorders. TCRdb redid the calling of the 5' RACE reads with MiXCR, one entry per CDR3 protein. This table has 66,000 or so distinct CDR3 sequences, 5.2% appearing once. Sample: PBMCs. Every receptor here comes from a woman younger than 45 with multiple sclerosis.

In its sample, this clonotype was seen a few times. V gene TRBV20-1 combines with J gene TRBJ2-3, with 12 bases matching TRBD1. CDR1 is DFQATT and CDR2 is SNEGSKA in the germline V gene (reference sequence). J gave up 3 bases and V 5 bases, and 9 bases lay outside the gene matches. The CDR3 runs 16 residues. CDR3 nucleotide sequence: TGCAGTGCTGGACCCCGGGGACAGGGGGCAACAGATACGCAGTATTTT. Translation gives CSAGPRGQGATDTQYF.

V and J are TRBV6-2 or TRBV6-3 and TRBJ2-7, with TRBD2 identical over 9 bases. The CDR3 is made up of 15 amino acids. The J segment lost 7 bases and the V segment lost 5 bases, leaving 12 bases of the junction unmatched. Germline CDR1 reads MNHEY; CDR2 reads SVGEGT. CDR3 in amino acids: CASSLGTSRSGEQYF. DNA for the CDR3: TGTGCCAGCAGTCTCGGGACTAGCAGATCGGGAGAGCAGTACTTC.

This clonotype was seen at least ten times. J is TRBJ2-5 and V is TRBV20-1, with 9 bases that match TRBD2. V lost 4 bases and J lost 4; bases outside the gene matches: 10. The CDR3 covers 15 residues. Germline loops: CDR1 DFQATT, CDR2 SNEGSKA (reference sequence). The CDR3, as DNA: TGCAGTGCTAAGGGCGGGGGGGCCTGGAGAGAGACCCAGTACTTC. It specifies CSAKGGGAWRETQYF.

The chain is built from TRBV6-5 and TRBJ2-5; the match to TRBD2 covers 14 bases. Germline trimming cut 4 bases from V and 5 bases from J; bases unmatched to any gene: 6. The CDR3 has 16 residues. Germline CDR1 reads MNHEY; CDR2 reads SVGAGI. The CDR3 nucleotides are TGTGCCAGCAGTTCGACTAGCGGGGGGGCCAGGGAGACCCAGTACTTC. It translates to CASSSTSGGARETQYF.

In its sample, this clonotype was seen a few times. The V gene is TRBV12-3 or TRBV12-4, the J gene TRBJ2-6; D may be TRBD1 (6 bases). This CDR3 has 17 residues. V lost 4 bases and J lost 0, with 13 bases in between. CDR3 in DNA: TGTGCCAGCAGTTACAGGGCCTACAGCTCTGGGGCCAACGTCCTGACTTTC. Encoded protein: CASSYRAYSSGANVLTF.

This clonotype was counted many times. This chain links TRBV9 with TRBJ2-2; perhaps D is TRBD1 or TRBD2 (5 bases each). CDR1 and CDR2 (germline): SGDLS, YYNGEE. The CDR3 length is 16 residues. V lost 3 bases and J 7 bases, leaving 19 bases between the germline ends. The CDR3 DNA is TGTGCCAGCAGCGCTCCCGGGACGTCAAGCTTCGGGGAGCTGTTTTTT. Amino acids: CASSAPGTSSFGELFF.

This clonotype was recorded at least ten times. The chain couples TRBV21-1 to TRBJ1-2. TRBV21-1 is a pseudogene. The CDR3 covers 12 residues. The CDR3 here is CASRGRTDGYTF. The CDR3 DNA reads as TGTGCCAGCCGCGGAAGAACCGATGGCTACACCTTC.

This clonotype was counted at least ten times. This chain joins TRBV9 and TRBJ2-4; D might be TRBD1 or TRBD2, each matching 5 bases. V lost 3 bases, J lost 3 bases, and 10 bases lay in between. The CDR3 spans 14 residues. Germline V gives CDR1 SGDLS, CDR2 YYNGEE. Written as DNA, the CDR3 is TGTGCCAGCAGCGGGGACCCTGGCAAAAACATTCAGTACTTC. This codes for CASSGDPGKNIQYF.

At least ten counts were recorded for this clonotype. The V gene is TRBV5-1, the J gene TRBJ2-5, with 9 bases that match TRBD1. The CDR3 consists of 14 residues. The J segment lost 4 bases and the V segment lost 6 bases, leaving 7 bases of the junction unmatched. The germline V gene encodes CDR1 SGHRS and CDR2 YFSETQ. The CDR3 coding sequence is TGCGCCAGCACCTCCCCGGGACAGGGAGAGACCCAGTACTTC. This sequence encodes CASTSPGQGETQYF.

This clonotype was observed at least ten times. The genes are TRBV5-1 and TRBJ1-2, with D possibly TRBD1 on 5 matching bases. Germline assignment: CDR1 SGHRS and CDR2 YFSETQ. V dropped 3 bases and J dropped 0 bases, with 15 bases sitting between them. The CDR3 has 16 residues. The CDR3 here is CASSSSLGTANYGYTF. The CDR3 DNA reads as TGCGCCAGCAGCTCATCATTAGGGACGGCTAACTATGGCTACACCTTC.

This clonotype was seen ten or more times. This chain joins TRBV29-1 and TRBJ2-7; 9 positions match TRBD1. V shed 0 bases, J shed 5 bases, and the junction held 8 bases outside the gene matches. The CDR3 is made up of 15 amino acids. Per the germline V gene, CDR1 is SQVTM and CDR2 is ANQGSEA. The CDR3 DNA reads as TGCAGCGTTGAAGAAACCGGGACAGGGACCCACGAGCAGTACTTC. Amino acids: CSVEETGTGTHEQYF.

This clonotype was seen a handful of times. This sequence joins TRBV20-1 and TRBJ2-1; 9 positions agree with TRBD2. The CDR3 loop spans 16 amino acids. V shed 5 bases, J shed 1 base, and the junction held 9 bases outside the gene matches. In germline, CDR1 is DFQATT, CDR2 SNEGSKA (reference sequence). This CDR3 is CSAWGSGGGSYNEQFF. The DNA for the CDR3 is TGCAGTGCTTGGGGTAGCGGGGGAGGGTCCTACAATGAGCAGTTCTTC.

This clonotype was seen a handful of times. The V and J genes are TRBV4-2 and TRBJ2-7; the match to TRBD2 covers 7 bases. Per the germline V gene, CDR1 is LGHNA and CDR2 is YNFKEQ. The CDR3 sequence is 15 residues long. V trimming: 1 base; J trimming: 6 bases; junction bases outside the gene matches: 9. The CDR3, as DNA: TGTGCCAGCAGCCAAGCGGCGGGGGTGTCTATCGAGCAGTACTTC. Its protein product is CASSQAAGVSIEQYF.

The table lists this clonotype with many counts. The CDR3 coding sequence is TGTGCCAGCAGTGACCGCCAGCCGGGACTAGCGGGGTCAGATACGCAGTATTTT. Translated: CASSDRQPGLAGSDTQYF. The chain recombines TRBV6-4 with TRBJ2-3, with 13 nucleotides matching TRBD2. The CDR3 extends over 18 amino acids. The trim removed 2 bases at V and 4 bases at J, leaving 9 bases unmatched. Germline values: CDR1 MRHNA, CDR2 SNTAGT.

The sample holds many counts of this clonotype. The chain links TRBV29-1 to TRBJ2-2, with 7 bases that match TRBD1. The CDR3 totals 12 residues. The V segment lost 2 bases and the J segment 6 bases; nucleotides outside the gene matches: 0. Germline values: CDR1 SQVTM, CDR2 ANQGSEA. The CDR3 protein is CSVEQGAGELFF. DNA of the CDR3: TGCAGCGTTGAACAGGGGGCCGGGGAGCTGTTTTTT.

A word on this clonotype: Because the CDR3 is missing its conserved closing phenylalanine or tryptophan, this is likely a read error. The limits of the CDR3 on the DNA are not certain, so only TCRdb's listed CDR3 is given. The V call is TRBV20-1, the J call TRBJ1-6. Germline V CDR1 and CDR2: DFQATT, SNEGSKA (reference sequence). The CDR3 contains 15 residues when both ends are counted. The CDR3 is CSAPSHGQFNSPLNI.

This clonotype came up many times. The V and J genes are TRBV6-6 and TRBJ2-5; 7 bases match TRBD2. The CDR3 runs 12 residues. Germline CDR1 and CDR2: MNHNY and SVGAGI (reference sequence). J gave up 4 bases and V 6 bases, and 2 bases lay outside the gene matches. The CDR3 nucleotides are TGTGCCAGCAGGGGAGGGTCAGAGACCCAGTACTTC. It translates to CASRGGSETQYF.

This clonotype was counted at least ten times. The J gene is TRBJ1-2, the V gene TRBV12-3 or TRBV12-4; a weak D match, TRBD1 (6 bases). V shed 4 bases and J shed 12 bases, with 18 bases lying between them. The CDR3 length is 13 residues. The CDR3 DNA reads as TGTGCCAGCAGTTCGACAAACGGACAGAGACACACCTTC. This translates into CASSSTNGQRHTF.

The table lists this clonotype with many counts. The gene calls are TRBV20-1 and TRBJ2-1, with 9 nucleotides matching TRBD2. The V and J ends lost 0 bases and 6 bases, in that order; junction bases with no gene match: 6. Per the germline V gene, CDR1 is DFQATT and CDR2 is SNEGSKA (reference sequence). The CDR3 spans 15 residues. CDR3 DNA: TGCAGTGCTAGAGATGCCGCGGGGGGGCCCAATGAGCAGTTCTTC. This gives the protein CSARDAAGGPNEQFF.

This clonotype was seen ten or more times. The chain employs TRBV7-3 and TRBJ2-2; 11 bases are shared with TRBD1. J was trimmed by 5 bases and V by 7 bases; bases with no gene match: 6. Per the germline V gene, CDR1 is SGHTA and CDR2 is FQGTGA. The CDR3 consists of 15 residues. The CDR3 sequence is CASNNGTGGTGELFF. CDR3 nucleotides: TGTGCCAGCAATAATGGGACAGGGGGTACCGGGGAGCTGTTTTTT.

This clonotype was recorded at least ten times. CDR3 region: CASSVGSGKSYNEQFF. The CDR3 DNA reads as TGTGCCAGCAGCGTAGGGTCGGGAAAGTCCTACAATGAGCAGTTCTTC. The gene calls are TRBV9 and TRBJ2-1; perhaps TRBD2 as D (5 bases). CDR3 size: 16 residues. V lost 0 bases and J 1 base, leaving 11 bases between the germline ends. The germline gives CDR1 SGDLS, CDR2 YYNGEE. The full variable domain, in which reference TRBV9 and TRBJ2-1 provide the parts outside the CDR3, is DSGVTQTPKHLITATGQRVTLRCSPRSGDLSVYWYQQSLDQGLQFLIQYYNGEERAKGNILERFSAQQFPDLHSELNLSSLELGDSALYFCASSVGSGKSYNEQFFGPGTRLTVL.

This clonotype was detected ten times or more. This chain connects TRBV10-3 to TRBJ2-1, with D perhaps matching TRBD1 or TRBD2 (5 bases each). This CDR3 has 13 residues. Per the germline V gene, CDR1 is ENHRY and CDR2 is SYGVKD. Trimming left V 8 bases short and J 6 bases short, with 14 bases between. CDR3 region: CAISGAAINEQFF. DNA of the CDR3: TGTGCCATCTCCGGGGCAGCGATCAATGAGCAGTTCTTC.

This clonotype was observed at least ten times. The CDR3 protein is CSASLGDSVDYTF. CDR3 coding DNA: TGCAGTGCTAGCCTAGGGGACAGTGTTGACTACACCTTC. The rearrangement links TRBV20-1 to TRBJ1-2; TRBD1 matches 7 bases. V gave up 3 bases and J gave up 10 bases; unmatched junction bases: 11. There are 13 residues in the CDR3. The germline V gene encodes CDR1 DFQATT and CDR2 SNEGSKA (reference sequence).